The rows below give T cell receptor beta chains drawn from one sample of a study of tumor-infiltrating lymphocytes in primary liver carcinoma. TCRdb re-called the multiplex PCR reads with MiXCR, one entry per CDR3 protein. The sample shows some 180,000 distinct CDR3 sequences, 60% of them seen only once. Input material: peripheral blood. These receptors were taken from a man aged 35 to 55 with primary liver carcinoma and hepatitis B virus infection. Both conserved end residues are trimmed from each CDR3.

J gene	V gene	CDR3 protein
TRBJ2-7	TRBV6-6	ASSSDRPSYEQY
TRBJ2-7	TRBV11-2	ANSLNRPYEQC
TRBJ1-2	TRBV6-1	ASSEVGQNYGYT
TRBJ1-5	TRBV12-3/TRBV12-4	ASVMGQENQPQH
TRBJ2-1	TRBV11-2	ASSLGQCRFEQS
TRBJ2-5	TRBV10-3	AIGELGAEETQY
TRBJ1-4	TRBV12-3/TRBV12-4	ASSLGQQEKLF
TRBJ2-2	TRBV11-2	AGSIWTSGGTGELF
TRBJ2-1	TRBV5-1	ASGADSYNEQF
TRBJ2-3	TRBV10-3	AIQDTDTVTQY
TRBJ2-3	TRBV6-2/TRBV6-3	ASTVGLATDTQY
TRBJ2-5	TRBV29-1	SVQGPLQETPY
TRBJ1-6	TRBV10-2	ASSGTGWSPLH
TRBJ2-1	TRBV11-2	ASSLALGSYNEQF
TRBJ2-3	TRBV4-1	ASSQDGGRAGDTQY
TRBJ2-4	TRBV6-1	VSSHLAEWNIQY
TRBJ2-5	TRBV6-1	ASREGLGETQY
TRBJ2-3	TRBV30	AWGTSGNWRGSTDTQY
TRBJ2-7	TRBV10-2	ASSLLASTYEQY
TRBJ2-1	TRBV6-1	ASSQRLGLASDSGGEQF